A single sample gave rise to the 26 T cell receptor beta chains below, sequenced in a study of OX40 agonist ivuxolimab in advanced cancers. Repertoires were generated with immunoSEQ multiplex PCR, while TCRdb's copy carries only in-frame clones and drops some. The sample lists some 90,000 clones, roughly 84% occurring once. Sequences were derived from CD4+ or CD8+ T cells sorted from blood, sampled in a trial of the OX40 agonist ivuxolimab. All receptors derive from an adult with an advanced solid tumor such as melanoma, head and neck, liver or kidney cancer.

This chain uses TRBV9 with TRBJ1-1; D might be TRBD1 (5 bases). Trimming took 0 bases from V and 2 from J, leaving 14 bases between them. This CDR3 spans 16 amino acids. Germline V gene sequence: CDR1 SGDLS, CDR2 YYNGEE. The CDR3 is CASSVGGGLDNTEAFF. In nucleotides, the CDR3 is TGTGCCAGCAGCGTAGGCGGGGGGTTGGATAACACTGAAGCTTTCTTT.

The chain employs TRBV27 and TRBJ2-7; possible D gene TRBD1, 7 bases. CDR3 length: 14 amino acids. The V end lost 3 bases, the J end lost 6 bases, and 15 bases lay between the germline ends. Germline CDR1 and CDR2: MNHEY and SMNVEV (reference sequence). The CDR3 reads CASSFVGQGGEQYF. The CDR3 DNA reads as TGTGCCAGCAGTTTTGTGGGGCAGGGGGGCGAGCAGTACTTC.

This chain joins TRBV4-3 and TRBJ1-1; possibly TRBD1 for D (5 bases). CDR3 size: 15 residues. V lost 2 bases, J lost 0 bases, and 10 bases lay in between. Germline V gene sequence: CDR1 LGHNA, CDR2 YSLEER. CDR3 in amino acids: CASSQQQGVNTEAFF. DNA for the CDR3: TGCGCCAGCAGCCAACAACAAGGGGTGAACACTGAAGCTTTCTTT.

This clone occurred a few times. The CDR3 is CASSLRGGTEAFF. CDR3 nucleotide sequence: TGTGCCAGCAGCTTACGAGGGGGCACTGAAGCTTTCTTT. The V call is TRBV7-9, the J call TRBJ1-1, with D tentatively TRBD1 (6 bases). V was cut by 2 bases and J by 4 bases, with 8 bases left in between. Germline V CDR1 and CDR2: SEHNR, FQNEAQ (reference sequence). The CDR3 is 13 residues long.

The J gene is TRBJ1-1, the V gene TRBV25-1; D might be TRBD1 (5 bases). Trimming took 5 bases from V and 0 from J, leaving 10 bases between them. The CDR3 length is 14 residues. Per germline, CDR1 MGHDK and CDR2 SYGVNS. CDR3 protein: CASSRDVLNTEAFF. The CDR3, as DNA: TGTGCCAGCAGTCGGGACGTCTTGAACACTGAAGCTTTCTTT.

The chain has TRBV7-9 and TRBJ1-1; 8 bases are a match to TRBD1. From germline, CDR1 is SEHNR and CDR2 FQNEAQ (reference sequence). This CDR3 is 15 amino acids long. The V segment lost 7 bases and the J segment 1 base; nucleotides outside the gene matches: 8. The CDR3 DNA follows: TGTGCCAGCAACCGAAGAGGACAGGGGAACACTGAAGCTTTCTTT. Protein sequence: CASNRRGQGNTEAFF.

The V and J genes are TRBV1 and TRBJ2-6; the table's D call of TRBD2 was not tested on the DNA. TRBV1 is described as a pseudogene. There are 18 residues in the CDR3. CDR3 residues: CTSSQDRRGYSGANVLTF. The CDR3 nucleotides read TGCACCAGCAGCCAAGACCGACGAGGGTACTCTGGGGCCAACGTCCTGACTTTC.

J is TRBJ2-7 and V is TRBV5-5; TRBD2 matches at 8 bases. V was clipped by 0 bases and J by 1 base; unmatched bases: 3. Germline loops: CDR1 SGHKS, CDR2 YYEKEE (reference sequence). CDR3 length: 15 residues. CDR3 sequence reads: CASSLAGGPSYEQYF. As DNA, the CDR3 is TGTGCCAGCAGCTTGGCGGGGGGGCCTTCCTACGAGCAGTACTTC.

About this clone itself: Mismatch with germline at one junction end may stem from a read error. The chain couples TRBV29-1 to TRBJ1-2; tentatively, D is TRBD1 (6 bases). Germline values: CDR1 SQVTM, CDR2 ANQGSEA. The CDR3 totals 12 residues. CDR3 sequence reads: CSVEGQTWGYTF. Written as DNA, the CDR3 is TGCAGCGTCGAAGGACAGACGTGGGGCTACACCTTC.

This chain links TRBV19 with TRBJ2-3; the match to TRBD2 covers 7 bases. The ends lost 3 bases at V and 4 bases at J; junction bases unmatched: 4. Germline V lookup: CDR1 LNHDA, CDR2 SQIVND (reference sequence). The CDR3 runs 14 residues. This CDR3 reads CASSIGSGADTQYF. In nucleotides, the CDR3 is TGTGCCAGTAGTATTGGGAGCGGGGCAGATACGCAGTATTTT.

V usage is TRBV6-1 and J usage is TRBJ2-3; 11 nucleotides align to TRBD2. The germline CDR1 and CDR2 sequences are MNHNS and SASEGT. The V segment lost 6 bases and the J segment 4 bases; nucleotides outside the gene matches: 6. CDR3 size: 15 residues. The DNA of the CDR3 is TGTGCCAGCAGCCCGACTAGCGGGGTTGCAGATACGCAGTATTTT. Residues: CASSPTSGVADTQYF.

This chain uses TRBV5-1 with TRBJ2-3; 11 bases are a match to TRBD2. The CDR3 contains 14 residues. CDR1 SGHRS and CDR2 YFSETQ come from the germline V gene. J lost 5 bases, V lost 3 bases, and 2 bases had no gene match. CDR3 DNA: TGCGCCAGCAGCTGGGGACTAGCGGAAGATACGCAGTATTTT. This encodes CASSWGLAEDTQYF.

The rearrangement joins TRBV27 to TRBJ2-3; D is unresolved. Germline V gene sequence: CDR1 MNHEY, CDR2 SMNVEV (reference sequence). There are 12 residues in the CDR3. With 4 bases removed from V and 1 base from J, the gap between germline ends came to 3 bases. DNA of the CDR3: TGTGCCAGCAGTTCTCGCACAGATACGCAGTATTTT. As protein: CASSSRTDTQYF.

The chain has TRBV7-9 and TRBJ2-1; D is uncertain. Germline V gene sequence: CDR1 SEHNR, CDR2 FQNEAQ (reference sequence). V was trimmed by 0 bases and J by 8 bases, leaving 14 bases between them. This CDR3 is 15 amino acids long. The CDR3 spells CASSLASRPSDEQFF. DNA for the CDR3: TGTGCCAGCAGCTTAGCCTCCCGTCCCAGCGATGAGCAGTTCTTC. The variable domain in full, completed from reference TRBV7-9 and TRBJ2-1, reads DTGVSQNPRHKITKRGQNVTFRCDPISEHNRLYWYRQTLGQGPEFLTYFQNEAQLEKSRLLSDRFSAERPKGSFSTLEIQRTEQGDSAMYLCASSLASRPSDEQFFGPGTRLTVL.

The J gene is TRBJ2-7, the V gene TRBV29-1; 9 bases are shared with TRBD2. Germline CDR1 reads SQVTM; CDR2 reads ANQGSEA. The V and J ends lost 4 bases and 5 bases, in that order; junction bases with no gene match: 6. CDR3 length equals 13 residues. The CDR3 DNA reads TGCAGCGTTGCAAGCGGGGGGAGGAACGAGCAGTACTTC. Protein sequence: CSVASGGRNEQYF.

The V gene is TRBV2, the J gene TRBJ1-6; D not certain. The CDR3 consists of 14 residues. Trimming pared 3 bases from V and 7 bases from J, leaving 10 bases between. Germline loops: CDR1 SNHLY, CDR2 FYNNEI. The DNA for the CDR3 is TGTGCCAGCAGTGAGGAATTGAGGAATTCACCCCTCCACTTT. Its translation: CASSEELRNSPLHF.

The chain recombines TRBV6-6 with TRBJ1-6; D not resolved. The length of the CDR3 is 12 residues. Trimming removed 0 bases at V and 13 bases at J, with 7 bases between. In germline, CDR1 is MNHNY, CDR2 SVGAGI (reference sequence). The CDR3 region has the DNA TGTGCCAGCAGTTACTCGAAAGGGCCCCTCCACTTT. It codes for CASSYSKGPLHF.

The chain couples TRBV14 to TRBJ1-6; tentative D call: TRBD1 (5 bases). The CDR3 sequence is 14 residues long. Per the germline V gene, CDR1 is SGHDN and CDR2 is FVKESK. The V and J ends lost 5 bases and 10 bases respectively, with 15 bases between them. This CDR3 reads CASSGDRSGSPLHF. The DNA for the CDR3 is TGTGCCAGCAGCGGGGACCGATCGGGATCACCCCTCCACTTT.

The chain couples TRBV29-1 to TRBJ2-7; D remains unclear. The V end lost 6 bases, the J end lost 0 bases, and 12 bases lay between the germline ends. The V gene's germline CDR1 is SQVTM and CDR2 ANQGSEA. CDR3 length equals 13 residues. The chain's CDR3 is CSVRSPGSYEQYF. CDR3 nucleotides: TGCAGCGTCCGAAGCCCAGGCTCCTACGAGCAGTACTTC.

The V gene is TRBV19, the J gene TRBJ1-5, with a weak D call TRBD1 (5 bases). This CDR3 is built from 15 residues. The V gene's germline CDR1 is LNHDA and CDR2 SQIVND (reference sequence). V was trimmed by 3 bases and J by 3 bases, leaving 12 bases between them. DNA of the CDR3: TGTGCCAGTAGTATGACTGGGGACCTCAATCAGCCCCAGCATTTT. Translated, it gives CASSMTGDLNQPQHF. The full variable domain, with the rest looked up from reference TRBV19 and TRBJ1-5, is DGGITQSPKYLFRKEGQNVTLSCEQNLNHDAMYWYRQDPGQGLRLIYYSQIVNDFQKGDIAEGYSVSREKKESFPLTVTSAQKNPTAFYLCASSMTGDLNQPQHFGDGTRLSIL.

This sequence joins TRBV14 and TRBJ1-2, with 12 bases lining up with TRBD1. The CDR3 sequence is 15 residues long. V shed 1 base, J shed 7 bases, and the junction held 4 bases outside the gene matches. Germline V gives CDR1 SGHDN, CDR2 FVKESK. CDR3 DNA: TGTGCCAGCAGCCAAGCCGGGACAGGGGGCTCTGGCTACACCTTC. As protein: CASSQAGTGGSGYTF. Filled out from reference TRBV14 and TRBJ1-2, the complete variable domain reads EAGVTQFPSHSVIEKGQTVTLRCDPISGHDNLYWYRRVMGKEIKFLLHFVKESKQDESGMPNNRFLAERTGGTYSTLKVQPAELEDSGVYFCASSQAGTGGSGYTFGSGTRLTVV.

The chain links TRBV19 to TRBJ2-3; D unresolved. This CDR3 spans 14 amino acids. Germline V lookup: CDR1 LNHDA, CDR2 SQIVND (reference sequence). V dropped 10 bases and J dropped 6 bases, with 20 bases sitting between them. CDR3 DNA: TGTGCCACCCAGAAGCGAGACGAAAAGGATACGCAGTATTTT. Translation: CATQKRDEKDTQYF.

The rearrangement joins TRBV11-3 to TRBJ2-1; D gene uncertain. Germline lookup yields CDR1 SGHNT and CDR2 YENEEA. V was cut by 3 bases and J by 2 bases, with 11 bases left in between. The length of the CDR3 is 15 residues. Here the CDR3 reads CASSFGASAYNEQFF. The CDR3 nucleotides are TGTGCCAGCAGCTTTGGTGCGAGCGCCTACAATGAGCAGTTCTTC.

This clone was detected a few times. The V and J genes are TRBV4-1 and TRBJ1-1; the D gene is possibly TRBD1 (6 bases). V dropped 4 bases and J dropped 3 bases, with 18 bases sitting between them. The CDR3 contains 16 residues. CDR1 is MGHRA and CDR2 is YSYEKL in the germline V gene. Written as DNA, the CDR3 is TGCGCCAGCAGCCCAGTGTTTGGGGGGCGAGACACTGAAGCTTTCTTT. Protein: CASSPVFGGRDTEAFF.

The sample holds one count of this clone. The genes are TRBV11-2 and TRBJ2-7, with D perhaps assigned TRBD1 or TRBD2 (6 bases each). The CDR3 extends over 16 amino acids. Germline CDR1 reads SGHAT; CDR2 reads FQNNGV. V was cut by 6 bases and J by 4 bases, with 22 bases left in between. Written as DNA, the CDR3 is TGTGCCAGCAGGGGGTTGAAGGGGGGATCCGATTACGAGCAGTACTTC. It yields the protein CASRGLKGGSDYEQYF.

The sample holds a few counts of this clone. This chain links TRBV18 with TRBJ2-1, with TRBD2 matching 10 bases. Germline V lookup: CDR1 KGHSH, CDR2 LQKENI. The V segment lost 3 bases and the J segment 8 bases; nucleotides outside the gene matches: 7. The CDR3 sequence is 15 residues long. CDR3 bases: TGTGCCAGCTCACCCGGGACTAGCGTGTTCGATGAGCAGTTCTTC. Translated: CASSPGTSVFDEQFF.